The 32 T cell receptor beta chains listed next were all sequenced from one sample in a study of blood T cell repertoires in COVID-19. The protocol was immunoSEQ multiplex PCR, while the TCRdb copy is restricted to in-frame clones and leaves out a portion. The sample has 65,000 to 85,000 clones, 75% to 90% seen once. Sequenced input: peripheral blood. The receptors here all came from a man aged 50 to 60 with acute or convalescent COVID-19.

This rearrangement joins TRBV7-2 to TRBJ2-3; 9 bases are shared with TRBD2. Trimming removed 1 base from V and 0 bases from J; junction bases left unmatched: 8. CDR3 length: 18 amino acids. Looked up from germline, CDR1 is SGHTA and CDR2 is FQGNSA. The DNA of the CDR3 is TGTGCCAGCAGCTTAGGAGCCCTAGCGGGGTCTAGCACAGATACGCAGTATTTT. Its protein is CASSLGALAGSSTDTQYF.

The chain links TRBV6-4 to TRBJ2-2, with 7 bases aligning to TRBD2. The V gene's germline CDR1 is MRHNA and CDR2 SNTAGT. V trimming: 6 bases; J trimming: 4 bases; junction bases outside the gene matches: 5. The CDR3 has 14 amino acids. The CDR3 nucleotides read TGTGCCAGCAGGGCGGGAGTAGGCACCGGGGAGCTGTTTTTT. Its protein product is CASRAGVGTGELFF.

V and J are TRBV18 and TRBJ1-2; 10 bases are shared with TRBD1. V dropped 2 bases and J dropped 3; count of bases not matched to a gene: 3. Germline V gene lookup returns CDR1 KGHSH and CDR2 LQKENI. This CDR3 comprises 15 residues. The CDR3 region is CASSPRDRGHYGYTF. DNA of the CDR3: TGTGCCAGCTCACCAAGGGACAGGGGACACTATGGCTACACCTTC. The whole variable domain, remainder taken from reference TRBV18 and TRBJ1-2, is NAGVMQNPRHLVRRRGQEARLRCSPMKGHSHVYWYRQLPEEGLKFMVYLQKENIIDESGMPKERFSAEFPKEGPSILRIQQVVRGDSAAYFCASSPRDRGHYGYTFGSGTRLTVV.

This chain joins TRBV4-2 and TRBJ1-2; a weak D match, TRBD1 (6 bases). The CDR3 consists of 17 residues. Germline V gene data show CDR1 as LGHNA and CDR2 as YNFKEQ. V dropped 1 base and J dropped 2 bases, with 17 bases sitting between them. For the CDR3, the DNA is TGTGCCAGCAGCCAAGTTGGTGGGGGCGATGCCAACTATGGCTACACCTTC. It translates to CASSQVGGGDANYGYTF.

The gene calls are TRBV6-4 and TRBJ2-3; the match to TRBD1 covers 10 bases. Germline CDR1 reads MRHNA; CDR2 reads SNTAGT. V dropped 0 bases and J dropped 2; count of bases not matched to a gene: 2. The length of the CDR3 is 16 residues. The CDR3 nucleotides are TGTGCCAGCAGTGACTCAGGACAGGGGGACACAGATACGCAGTATTTT. Its translation is CASSDSGQGDTDTQYF.

In this sample, this clone turned up once. The gene calls are TRBV25-1 and TRBJ2-3, with D possibly being TRBD2 (6 bases). The germline V and J ends were trimmed by 8 bases and 8 bases, with 17 bases remaining between them. The CDR3 runs 13 residues. Looked up from germline, CDR1 is MGHDK and CDR2 is SYGVNS. The CDR3 here is CASRDSREGTQYF. The DNA of the CDR3 is TGTGCCAGCCGGGACTCGAGAGAAGGTACGCAGTATTTT.

The V gene is TRBV4-1, the J gene TRBJ2-5; D call uncertain. This CDR3 has 15 amino acids. Trimming pared 3 bases from V and 5 bases from J, leaving 16 bases between. CDR1 is MGHRA, CDR2 YSYEKL, per germline. The CDR3 here is CASSHGNSLVETQYF. The CDR3 DNA reads as TGCGCCAGCAGCCACGGTAACAGTTTGGTGGAGACCCAGTACTTC.

V usage is TRBV6-5 and J usage is TRBJ2-1; 12 bases align to TRBD2. Germline trimming cut 6 bases from V and 8 bases from J; bases unmatched to any gene: 8. The CDR3 is 15 amino acids. Germline loops: CDR1 MNHEY, CDR2 SVGAGI. CDR3 loop: CASSLGLAGLHEQFF. The CDR3 DNA sequence: TGTGCCAGCAGCCTGGGACTAGCGGGTCTGCATGAGCAGTTCTTC.

The chain is built from TRBV4-3 and TRBJ1-2; D gene ambiguous. The germline gives CDR1 LGHNA, CDR2 YSLEER. Trimming pared 0 bases from V and 5 bases from J, leaving 10 bases between. The CDR3 consists of 14 residues. This CDR3 reads CASSQERVGYGYTF. CDR3 coding DNA: TGCGCCAGCAGCCAAGAGAGGGTAGGGTATGGCTACACCTTC.

The chain couples TRBV6-2 or TRBV6-3 to TRBJ2-1; 8 bases line up with TRBD2. The junction had 7 bases not matched to a gene; V was cut back by 2 bases and J by 7 bases. The germline CDR1 and CDR2 sequences are MNHEY and SVGEGT. CDR3 length: 15 amino acids. The CDR3: CASSYIAGMGNEQFF. The CDR3 DNA reads TGTGCCAGCAGTTACATAGCGGGAATGGGGAATGAGCAGTTCTTC.

This rearrangement joins TRBV6-5 to TRBJ2-2; 12 nucleotides align to TRBD2. V shed 8 bases and J 7 bases; nucleotides not matched to a gene: 2. Germline-derived CDR1 and CDR2 are MNHEY and SVGAGI. CDR3 length: 13 residues. CDR3 sequence: CASATSGSGELFF. DNA for the CDR3: TGTGCCAGCGCGACTAGCGGGAGCGGGGAGCTGTTTTTT.

The genes are TRBV28 and TRBJ1-6; 7 bases line up with TRBD1. The CDR3 runs to 18 residues. Germline-derived CDR1 and CDR2 are MDHEN and SYDVKM. With 1 base clipped from V and 8 bases from J, the junction kept 14 bases outside the gene matches. The CDR3 DNA reads TGTGCCAGCAGTTTATCCCTAGGGACAGAAGTTACGGATTCACCCCTCCACTTT. Translated: CASSLSLGTEVTDSPLHF.

The CDR3 nucleotides are TGCGCCAGCAGCCAAGATGGCCTACTAGCGGGAGTTACCGGGGAGCTGTTTTTT. Its translation: CASSQDGLLAGVTGELFF. J is TRBJ2-2 and V is TRBV4-3; 11 bases align to TRBD2. V was clipped by 0 bases and J by 5 bases; unmatched bases: 8. The germline gives CDR1 LGHNA, CDR2 YSLEER. The CDR3 sequence is 18 residues long.

This clone appeared a few times. The chain is built from TRBV30 and TRBJ2-1; D may be TRBD1 (6 bases). Per germline, CDR1 GTSNPN and CDR2 SVGIG (reference sequence). V gave up 2 bases and J gave up 0 bases, with 11 bases separating them. The CDR3 has 15 residues. CDR3 bases: TGTGCCTGGAGTAAGACAGGATTCTCCTACAATGAGCAGTTCTTC. Translated: CAWSKTGFSYNEQFF.

V is TRBV15 and J is TRBJ2-7, with 14 bases that match TRBD2. Germline trimming cut 5 bases from V and 6 bases from J; bases unmatched to any gene: 6. The CDR3 has 15 amino acids. Germline V gene sequence: CDR1 LNHNV, CDR2 YYDKDF (reference sequence). CDR3 in amino acids: CATSGGTSGSLEQYF. DNA of the CDR3: TGTGCCACCAGCGGCGGGACTAGCGGGAGTCTCGAGCAGTACTTC.

This chain joins TRBV30 and TRBJ2-7, with 9 bases that match TRBD1. The CDR3 loop spans 14 amino acids. The germline V gene encodes CDR1 GTSNPN and CDR2 SVGIG (reference sequence). Trimming removed 3 bases from V and 6 bases from J; junction bases left unmatched: 9. The CDR3 protein is CAWSPGTGLFEQYF. CDR3 DNA: TGTGCCTGGAGCCCGGGGACAGGGCTTTTCGAGCAGTACTTC.

The V call is TRBV5-4, the J call TRBJ1-2; perhaps TRBD1 as D (5 bases). Deletions cut 4 bases from V and 4 bases from J, with 8 bases between. The germline V gene encodes CDR1 SGHNT and CDR2 YYREEE (reference sequence). The CDR3 spans 12 residues. The CDR3 nucleotides are TGTGCCAGCAGCCCCGACAGCTATGGCTACACCTTC. Translating it yields CASSPDSYGYTF.

The gene calls are TRBV3-1 (or the pseudogene TRBV3-2) and TRBJ1-1, with D perhaps TRBD1 (6 bases). The germline V gene has CDR1 LGHDT and CDR2 YNNKEL (reference sequence). CDR3 size: 13 residues. The ends were cut back, 2 bases at V and 7 bases at J, with 11 bases in the middle. CDR3 sequence: CASSQFNRDEAFF. The CDR3 region has the DNA TGTGCCAGCAGCCAATTTAACAGGGATGAAGCTTTCTTT.

Worth noting for this clone: A read error may account for a junction end that differs from germline. V gene TRBV7-7 combines with J gene TRBJ2-5; TRBD2 matches 13 bases. The V gene's germline CDR1 is SSHAT and CDR2 FNYEAQ (reference sequence). This CDR3 has 17 residues. The CDR3 DNA reads TGTGCTAGCAGCCTAGGGACTAGCGGGACAGACTCCGAGACCCAGTACTTC. It is translated as CASSLGTSGTDSETQYF.

V is TRBV19 and J is TRBJ1-5; D might be TRBD1 (5 bases). V was shortened by 6 bases and J by 4 bases, with 13 bases between the two germline ends. Germline assignment: CDR1 LNHDA and CDR2 SQIVND (reference sequence). The CDR3 runs 14 residues. CDR3 sequence: CASSHIRQNQPQHF. DNA of the CDR3: TGTGCCAGTAGCCATATCAGACAGAATCAGCCCCAGCATTTT.

CDR3 sequence (DNA): TGTGCCAGCTCCTTCGACAGGGGCCATGCTAATGAAAAACTGTTTTTT. Translation gives CASSFDRGHANEKLFF. V and J are TRBV18 and TRBJ1-4, with TRBD1 matching 8 bases. The V gene's germline CDR1 is KGHSH and CDR2 LQKENI. V trimming: 6 bases; J trimming: 3 bases; junction bases outside the gene matches: 9. CDR3 length: 16 residues.

The chain links TRBV19 to TRBJ1-2; 9 nucleotides match TRBD1. This CDR3 has 15 amino acids. Germline V gene data show CDR1 as LNHDA and CDR2 as SQIVND (reference sequence). The junction had 12 bases not matched to a gene; V was cut back by 6 bases and J by 7 bases. For the CDR3, the DNA is TGTGCCAGTAGCCAGGGGACAGGGAATTTGCGTGGCTACACCTTC. Translation gives CASSQGTGNLRGYTF.

The chain combines TRBV3-1 (or the pseudogene TRBV3-2) with TRBJ2-5; TRBD2 matches at 10 bases. Germline CDR1 is LGHDT and CDR2 is YNNKEL (reference sequence). The CDR3 consists of 18 residues. J was trimmed by 2 bases and V by 1 base; bases with no gene match: 10. DNA of the CDR3: TGTGCCAGCAGCCAAGGTCTCCCTAGCGGGAGTTGGCAAGAGACCCAGTACTTC. It encodes CASSQGLPSGSWQETQYF.

The chain uses TRBV7-6 and TRBJ1-6; D not certain. In germline, CDR1 is SGHVS, CDR2 FNYEAQ. The CDR3 length is 15 residues. V was cut by 1 base and J by 9 bases, with 13 bases left in between. The CDR3 nucleotides read TGTGCCAGCAGCTTAGTCGCGGGGAGCACTTCACCCCTCCACTTT. Translation gives CASSLVAGSTSPLHF.

This rearrangement joins TRBV20-1 to TRBJ1-6, with D perhaps TRBD1 (5 bases). Germline CDR1 DFQATT, CDR2 SNEGSKA (reference sequence). V lost 3 bases and J 3 bases, leaving 12 bases between the germline ends. The CDR3 contains 15 residues. DNA for the CDR3: TGCAGTGCTAGTCCGGGGGACCGCTATAATTCACCCCTCCACTTT. It is translated as CSASPGDRYNSPLHF.

The chain couples TRBV28 to TRBJ1-5; TRBD1 matches at 12 bases. The CDR3 runs 19 residues. Per germline, CDR1 MDHEN and CDR2 SYDVKM. J was trimmed by 4 bases and V by 5 bases; bases with no gene match: 15. CDR3 in amino acids: CASSPSPGTGGEGNQPQHF. Written as DNA, the CDR3 is TGTGCCAGCAGTCCGAGTCCCGGGACAGGGGGCGAGGGTAATCAGCCCCAGCATTTT.

This clone occurred once. V gene TRBV11-2 combines with J gene TRBJ2-3; 8 bases are a match to TRBD2. CDR1 and CDR2 from the germline V gene are SGHAT and FQNNGV. Losses at the gene ends were 8 bases for V and 5 bases for J; bases not matched to a gene: 9. CDR3 size: 14 residues. The CDR3, as DNA: TGTGCCAGCGGCGGCGGGAGGCTGGGAGATACGCAGTATTTT. Translating gives CASGGGRLGDTQYF.

The chain employs TRBV5-1 and TRBJ2-7; 7 bases align to TRBD2. Unmatched junction bases numbered 3, after V lost 0 bases and J lost 6 bases. The CDR3 contains 13 residues. From germline, CDR1 is SGHRS and CDR2 YFSETQ. The chain's CDR3 is CASSLVPGGEQYV. The CDR3 DNA is TGCGCCAGCAGCTTGGTCCCGGGAGGCGAGCAGTACGTC.

The chain combines TRBV14 with TRBJ1-4; D unresolved. Germline lookup yields CDR1 SGHDN and CDR2 FVKESK. CDR3 length: 15 amino acids. The V end was cut by 0 bases, the J end by 3 bases, with 8 bases between. The chain's CDR3 is CASSQEAGANEKLFF. CDR3 sequence (DNA): TGTGCCAGCAGCCAAGAAGCGGGAGCTAATGAAAAACTGTTTTTT.

This rearrangement joins TRBV6-5 to TRBJ2-2; 7 bases map to TRBD2. Per germline, CDR1 MNHEY and CDR2 SVGAGI. The V segment lost 3 bases and the J segment 6 bases; nucleotides outside the gene matches: 10. CDR3 length: 16 amino acids. The CDR3: CASSYSAGVGAGELFF. The CDR3, as DNA: TGTGCCAGCAGTTATTCCGCGGGGGTTGGGGCCGGGGAGCTGTTTTTT.

Written as DNA, the CDR3 is TGTGCCAGTAGTCCCCAGGGCCGGGACAGGGCTATCTATGGCTACACCTTC. Encoded protein: CASSPQGRDRAIYGYTF. This sequence joins TRBV19 and TRBJ1-2, with TRBD1 matching 9 bases. J was trimmed by 4 bases and V by 5 bases; bases with no gene match: 14. The CDR3 contains 17 residues. From germline, CDR1 is LNHDA and CDR2 SQIVND (reference sequence).

V usage is TRBV28 and J usage is TRBJ2-3, with a possible D match to TRBD1 (5 bases). The V end lost 6 bases, the J end lost 0 bases, and 22 bases lay between the germline ends. This CDR3 region has 18 residues. The germline gives CDR1 MDHEN, CDR2 SYDVKM. The CDR3 region is CASRIGATAWDSTDTQYF. The CDR3 DNA is TGTGCCAGCAGAATAGGGGCGACAGCGTGGGATAGCACAGATACGCAGTATTTT.